The TCR beta chain under discussion was sequenced for a study of blood T cells in healthy people across ages. Alongside a J-beta primer mix, a sample-barcoded 5' primer served in a second PCR lasting roughly 7 to 11 cycles. Each cDNA molecule, via a template-switch adaptor with 12 random nucleotides, was tagged. Researchers report that each sample yielded at least 2.5 million CDR3-containing paired-end reads. One entry per CDR3 protein, called by TCRdb with MiXCR from the 5' RACE reads. The data hold roughly 410,000 distinct CDR3 sequences, with approximately 47% observed a single time. Every sample gave at least 5.5 micrograms of total RNA when it was extracted. The germline gives CDR1 SGHNT, CDR2 YENEEA. The CDR3 is 13 amino acids. V lost 4 bases to trimming and J lost 15 bases; unmatched junction nucleotides: 12.

This chain connects TRBV11-3 to TRBJ2-1; 7 nucleotides agree with TRBD1. This clonotype was sampled from a man between 60 and 75 years old in good health. Material: blood. The CDR3 reads CASSSSRQGELFF. CDR3 in DNA: TGTGCCAGCAGCTCATCGAGACAGGGAGAGTTGTTCTTC.